This paragraph reports one TCR beta chain. Its antigen is still unknown. PCR was performed a second time for roughly 7 to 11 cycles using a sample-barcoded 5' primer and a J-beta primer mix. TCRdb reprocessed the 5' RACE reads with MiXCR, giving one entry per CDR3 protein. The table records 2 million or so distinct CDR3 sequences, about 50% of them present only once. This sample is drawn from a study of blood T cells in healthy people across ages. Overall study context: Template switching picked up about one barcoded beta molecule for each two T cells. Notes on the study in general: Reliance upon unsorted PBMCs precluded definitive naive versus antigen-experienced comparison. Significant beta diversity loss was already apparent by age roughly 38, declining roughly linearly.

CDR3 size: 14 residues. The ends were cut back, 3 bases at V and 9 bases at J, with 14 bases in the middle. The sample was blood. The chain is built from TRBV12-3 or TRBV12-4 and TRBJ2-2, with unresolved D. This sequence was found in a woman between 40 and 50 years old in good health. This CDR3 is CASSFIGAPRELFF. CDR3 bases: TGTGCCAGCAGTTTTATCGGCGCTCCCAGGGAGCTGTTTTTT.